These T cell receptor beta chains were read from a single sample in a study of blood T cell repertoires in COVID-19. The protocol was immunoSEQ multiplex PCR, while the TCRdb copy is restricted to in-frame clones and leaves out a portion. This table holds about 52,000 clones, about 88% found once. Sequenced sample: peripheral blood. The receptors derive from a human donor with active COVID-19. The donor label of this sample is uncertain. Both conserved end residues are part of each CDR3. D genes are given only for firm matches. A row's size may be missing; if present it is once, few, many or a size class.

medium-sized	TRBJ2-7	NA	TRBV6-2/TRBV6-3	TGTGCCAGCAGTTACGATGTGGGGGGCTACGAGCAGTACTTC	CASSYDVGGYEQYF
NA	TRBJ2-2	NA	TRBV5-6	TGTGCCAGCAGCAGAAACAGGAACACCGGGGAGCTGTTTTTT	CASSRNRNTGELFF
NA	TRBJ2-2	NA	TRBV19	TGTGCCAGTAGTTTCCGGTCCGGCACCGGGGAGCTGTTTTTT	CASSFRSGTGELFF
few	TRBJ2-3	TRBD2	TRBV6-6	TGTGCCAGCAGTAACGGACTAGCCAATACGCAGTATTTT	CASSNGLANTQYF
NA	TRBJ1-4	TRBD1	TRBV3-1/TRBV3-2	TGTGCCAGCAGCCAAGAAGGAGGGGGCTGGACTAATGAAAAACTGTTTTTT	CASSQEGGGWTNEKLFF
NA	TRBJ1-2	NA	TRBV6-6	TGTGCCAGCAGTTATGAGGAGGTTGGCTACACCTTC	CASSYEEVGYTF
NA	TRBJ1-1	NA	TRBV7-6	TGTGCCAGCAGCTCCGGGGTTAAGTCGAACACTGAAGCTTTCTTT	CASSSGVKSNTEAFF
NA	TRBJ1-2	NA	TRBV29-1	TGCAGCGTTGAATCAGCGGAAGGCTATGGCTACACCTTC	CSVESAEGYGYTF
NA	TRBJ2-2	TRBD2	TRBV20-1	TGCAGTGCTAGTCTAGCGGGGGCCACCGGGGAGCTGTTTTTT	CSASLAGATGELFF
NA	TRBJ1-6	NA	TRBV7-8	TGTGCCAGCAGCTCGGCCAGCGTCTCACCCCTCCACTTT	CASSSASVSPLHF
NA	TRBJ2-3	NA	TRBV9	TGTGCCAGCCAATCCATGTTCGGGGGAACAGATACGCAGTATTTT	CASQSMFGGTDTQYF
NA	TRBJ1-1	NA	TRBV9	TGTGCCAGCAGCGTAGATGGTGGACAGACTGAAGCTTTCTTT	CASSVDGGQTEAFF
NA	TRBJ2-3	TRBD2	TRBV18	TGTGCCAGCTCAACGGGACTAGCGGGGGTCACAGATACGCAGTATTTT	CASSTGLAGVTDTQYF
once	TRBJ2-1	TRBD1	TRBV11-2	TGTGCCAGCAGCCTTCGGTCCCCGGACAGGGGTAGGCTTTACAATGAGCAGTTCTTC	CASSLRSPDRGRLYNEQFF
once	TRBJ2-3	NA	TRBV30	TGTGCCTGGAGTGTACGCCCAGGGACGCAGTATTTT	CAWSVRPGTQYF
NA	TRBJ2-2	NA	TRBV7-3	TGTGCCAGCAGCTTGGGCAAACCCTCCGGGGAGCTGTTTTTT	CASSLGKPSGELFF
NA	TRBJ1-3	NA	TRBV28	TGTGCCAGCAGTTCCCGAGATTATGGAAACACCATATATTTT	CASSSRDYGNTIYF
once	TRBJ1-4	TRBD1	TRBV6-1	TGTGCCAGCAGCCAGGTGGACAGGAGGAATGAAAAACTGTTTTTT	CASSQVDRRNEKLFF
NA	TRBJ2-5	TRBD2	TRBV9	TGTGCCAGCAGCGTAGCGGCGCGGGGGGGACAAGAGACCCAGTACTTC	CASSVAARGGQETQYF
NA	TRBJ1-2	NA	TRBV19	TGTGCCAGTAGTATAGCCCCGCAAGGGGCAGGGGTCAGCTATGGCTACACCTTC	CASSIAPQGAGVSYGYTF
once	TRBJ2-3	NA	TRBV5-4	TGTGCCAGCAGCACGAAGGCCGCAGGGCCCACAGATACGCAGTATTTT	CASSTKAAGPTDTQYF
once	TRBJ1-2	NA	TRBV7-9	TGTGCCAGCAGCTGGAGTCGGGGGGGTCTTGGCTACACCTTC	CASSWSRGGLGYTF
NA	TRBJ2-5	TRBD1	TRBV2	TGTGCCAGCAGTACAAGGGGACAGGGAGGAGGTCAAGAGACCCAGTACTTC	CASSTRGQGGGQETQYF
NA	TRBJ1-6	TRBD1	TRBV2	TGTGCCAGCAGCGATCCACCGGGACAGCCAAATTCACCCCTCCACTTT	CASSDPPGQPNSPLHF